This TCR beta chain derives from a study of beta chain features in type 1 diabetes. Findings and caveats of the study: Insertion counts at VDJ junctions were lower in type 1 diabetes patients, who also showed more deletions there.

Via CD45RO/CCR7/CD25/CD127/CD95/CD27, cells of the CD4+ naive, central memory, regulatory and stem cell-like memory subsets were sorted. Without exception, sorted populations had purity beyond 95%. What was sequenced were expressed TCRB transcripts, since all of the isolated RNA had been reverse transcribed. Clones were sequenced by immunoSEQ multiplex PCR, and TCRdb holds only the in-frame ones, with some missing. The sample holds under 900,000 clones; 17% are singletons and the top ten take 0.023%. This clone was detected only a few times. The antigen remains undetermined. CDR1 is SGHTA and CDR2 is FQGNSA in the germline V gene. The length of the CDR3 is 15 residues. The V end was cut by 1 base, the J end by 3 bases, with 12 bases between.

This chain uses TRBV7-2 with TRBJ1-2; D is undetermined. Sequenced sample: naive CD4+ T cells from blood. The receptor comes from a woman in her late teens or twenties in good health. The CDR3 nucleotides read TGTGCCAGCAGCTTAGGACCCTACACTTACTATGGCTACACCTTC. Translated, it gives CASSLGPYTYYGYTF.